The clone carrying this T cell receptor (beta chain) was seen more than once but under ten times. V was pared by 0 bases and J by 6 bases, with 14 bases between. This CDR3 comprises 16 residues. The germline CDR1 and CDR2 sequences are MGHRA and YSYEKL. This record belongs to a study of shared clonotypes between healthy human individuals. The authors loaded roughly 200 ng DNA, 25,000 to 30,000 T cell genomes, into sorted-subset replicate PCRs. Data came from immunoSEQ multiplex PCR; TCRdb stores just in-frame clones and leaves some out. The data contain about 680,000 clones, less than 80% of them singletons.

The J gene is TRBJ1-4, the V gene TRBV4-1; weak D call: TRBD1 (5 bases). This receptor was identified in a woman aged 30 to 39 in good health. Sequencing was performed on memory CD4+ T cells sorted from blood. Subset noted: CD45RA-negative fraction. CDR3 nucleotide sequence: TGCGCCAGCAGCCAAGACCTCATGGTGGGGCATGAAAAACTGTTTTTT. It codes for CASSQDLMVGHEKLFF.